The 15 T cell receptor beta chains below all came from one sample that was sequenced in a study of blood T cell repertoires in COVID-19. Libraries were prepared by immunoSEQ multiplex PCR; TCRdb keeps only in-frame clonotypes and omits some of them. The table includes 200,000 to 250,000 clones, around 83% detected once. The sequencing sample was made of peripheral blood. The receptor source for this set is a woman aged 50 to 65 with acute or convalescent COVID-19.

The gene calls are TRBV4-1 and TRBJ1-1; possibly TRBD1 for D (6 bases). This CDR3 spans 15 amino acids. The germline V gene has CDR1 MGHRA and CDR2 YSYEKL. Trimming cost V 6 bases and J 4 bases, with 18 bases left between them. Written as DNA, the CDR3 is TGCGCCAGCAGACACCCGGGACACAGTACCACTGAAGCTTTCTTT. Encoded protein: CASRHPGHSTTEAFF.

The rearrangement uses TRBV4-2 and TRBJ1-6, with D unclear. This CDR3 region has 13 residues. Deletions cut 0 bases from V and 8 bases from J, with 5 bases between. Germline loops: CDR1 LGHNA, CDR2 YNFKEQ. The CDR3 DNA is TGTGCCAGCAGCCAAGATCGGGATTCACCCCTCCACTTT. It specifies CASSQDRDSPLHF.

Here the CDR3 DNA reads TGTGCCAGTAGTATCGACAGGGGTTTGAGTAAACTGTTTTTT. Protein product: CASSIDRGLSKLFF. The V gene is TRBV19, the J gene TRBJ1-4; 8 bases fit TRBD1. Germline-derived CDR1 and CDR2 are LNHDA and SQIVND (reference sequence). The J segment lost 11 bases and the V segment lost 3 bases, leaving 8 bases of the junction unmatched. This CDR3 spans 14 amino acids.

The chain has TRBV7-9 and TRBJ1-2; TRBD1 matches at 9 bases. The CDR3 consists of 15 residues. The V gene end was trimmed by 5 bases and the J gene end by 2 bases; junction bases not matched to a gene: 6. Germline V CDR1 and CDR2: SEHNR, FQNEAQ (reference sequence). The CDR3 region is CASSISGTGNYGYTF. The CDR3 region has the DNA TGTGCCAGCAGCATCAGCGGGACAGGGAACTATGGCTACACCTTC.

The chain combines TRBV30 with TRBJ2-1; 10 bases are a match to TRBD2. This CDR3 has 12 amino acids. Trimming cost V 2 bases and J 12 bases; bases outside gene matches: 4. CDR1 and CDR2 from the germline V gene are GTSNPN and SVGIG (reference sequence). CDR3 coding DNA: TGTGCCTGGAGTTGGGTAGCGGGGGGGCAGTTCTTC. It translates to CAWSWVAGGQFF. The variable domain in full, completed from reference TRBV30 and TRBJ2-1, reads SQTIHQWPATLVQPVGSPLSLECTVEGTSNPNLYWYRQAAGRGLQLLFYSVGIGQISSEVPQNLSASRPQDRQFILSSKKLLLSDSGFYLCAWSWVAGGQFFGPGTRLTVL.

The CDR3 region is CAISESRQGAKKLFF. The CDR3, as DNA: TGTGCCATCAGTGAGTCCCGACAGGGGGCGAAAAAACTGTTTTTT. This rearrangement joins TRBV10-3 to TRBJ1-4; 10 bases agree with TRBD1. Germline V lookup: CDR1 ENHRY, CDR2 SYGVKD. J gave up 9 bases and V 0 bases, and 4 bases lay outside the gene matches. CDR3 size: 15 residues.

V and J are TRBV7-8 and TRBJ2-7, with D perhaps TRBD2 (6 bases). CDR1 is SGHVS, CDR2 FQNEAQ, per germline. This CDR3 spans 14 amino acids. V was trimmed by 5 bases and J by 2 bases, leaving 13 bases between them. This chain's CDR3 is CASSHSGGAYEQYF. CDR3 coding DNA: TGTGCCAGCAGCCATAGCGGCGGCGCCTACGAGCAGTACTTC. Filled out from reference TRBV7-8 and TRBJ2-7, the complete variable domain reads GAGVSQSPRYKVAKRGQDVALRCDPISGHVSLFWYQQALGQGPEFLTYFQNEAQLDKSGLPSDRFFAERPEGSVSTLKIQRTQQEDSAVYLCASSHSGGAYEQYFGPGTRLTVT.

The chain recombines TRBV25-1 with TRBJ2-1; 9 nucleotides line up with TRBD2. CDR3 size: 16 residues. V was clipped by 5 bases and J by 6 bases; unmatched bases: 11. Germline V gives CDR1 MGHDK, CDR2 SYGVNS. The CDR3 sequence: CASSLGTSRRSNEQFF. CDR3 DNA sequence: TGTGCCAGCAGTCTCGGGACTAGCAGGAGAAGCAATGAGCAGTTCTTC.

The chain combines TRBV7-9 with TRBJ2-1, with 8 bases fitting TRBD2. Germline values: CDR1 SEHNR, CDR2 FQNEAQ (reference sequence). V shed 1 base and J 8 bases; nucleotides not matched to a gene: 7. This CDR3 spans 15 amino acids. The CDR3 region is CASSLVGGADDEQFF. DNA of the CDR3: TGTGCCAGCAGCTTAGTCGGGGGGGCTGACGATGAGCAGTTCTTC.

The J gene is TRBJ1-6, the V gene TRBV5-8; D is unresolved. The V end was cut by 4 bases, the J end by 9 bases, with 14 bases between. This CDR3 contains 14 residues. Germline loops: CDR1 SGHTS, CDR2 YDEGEE. This chain's CDR3 is CASSTGVGGSPLHF. The DNA for the CDR3 is TGTGCCAGCAGCACGGGAGTGGGAGGTTCACCCCTCCACTTT.

The rearrangement uses TRBV7-2 and TRBJ2-7; weak D call: TRBD2 (6 bases). Deletions cut 5 bases from V and 0 bases from J, with 14 bases between. Germline CDR1 is SGHTA and CDR2 is FQGNSA. The CDR3 contains 15 residues. For the CDR3, the DNA is TGTGCCAGCAGCACGGGACTTAGTTCCTCCTACGAGCAGTACTTC. As protein: CASSTGLSSSYEQYF. The entire variable domain, with the rest obtained from reference TRBV7-2 and TRBJ2-7, is as follows: GAGVSQSPSNKVTEKGKDVELRCDPISGHTALYWYRQSLGQGLEFLIYFQGNSAPDKSGLPSDRFSAERTGGSVSTLTIQRTQQEDSAVYLCASSTGLSSSYEQYFGPGTRLTVT.

This chain uses TRBV9 with TRBJ1-1; 9 nucleotides line up with TRBD1. Germline V CDR1 and CDR2: SGDLS, YYNGEE. Trimming took 5 bases from V and 4 from J; bases not matched to a gene: 12. This CDR3 has 16 amino acids. The chain's CDR3 is CASSSHGTGSGTEAFF. CDR3 nucleotides: TGTGCCAGCAGTAGCCACGGGACAGGGTCCGGCACTGAAGCTTTCTTT.

This rearrangement joins TRBV19 to TRBJ2-1; the match to TRBD1 covers 11 bases. Germline CDR1 and CDR2: LNHDA and SQIVND (reference sequence). V was pared by 6 bases and J by 3 bases, with 7 bases of the junction left unmatched. The CDR3 is 16 amino acids. Here the CDR3 reads CASRRPGTGGYNEQFF. For the CDR3, the DNA is TGTGCCAGTAGGCGACCCGGGACAGGGGGCTACAATGAGCAGTTCTTC.

This chain links TRBV25-1 with TRBJ2-5; no firm D call. Germline V lookup: CDR1 MGHDK, CDR2 SYGVNS. Trimming took off 7 bases at V and 5 bases at J, with 14 bases between the two ends. This CDR3 comprises 13 residues. This CDR3 reads CASNRRSGETQYF. DNA for the CDR3: TGTGCCAGCAACCGACGGTCCGGGGAGACCCAGTACTTC. Variable domain in full (rest from reference TRBV25-1 and TRBJ2-5): EADIYQTPRYLVIGTGKKITLECSQTMGHDKMYWYQQDPGMELHLIHYSYGVNSTEKGDLSSESTVSRIRTEHFPLTLESARPSHTSQYLCASNRRSGETQYFGPGTRLLVL.

This clone has just a few counts. The chain is built from TRBV19 and TRBJ2-2; 11 bases are a match to TRBD2. The CDR3 runs to 18 residues. Germline V gene sequence: CDR1 LNHDA, CDR2 SQIVND (reference sequence). V shed 5 bases, J shed 5 bases, and the junction held 13 bases outside the gene matches. CDR3: CASSSHLRTSGSTGELFF. The CDR3 region has the DNA TGTGCCAGTAGTTCCCACCTCCGAACTAGCGGGAGTACCGGGGAGCTGTTTTTT.